These 30 T cell receptor beta chains came from one sample sequenced in a study of cytomegalovirus exposure and HLA in healthy donors. It was with 60 Vbeta and 13 Jbeta primers that the PCR ran. The repertoire was sequenced with immunoSEQ multiplex PCR; TCRdb's copy has only in-frame clones and lacks some. The sample has 150,000 to 200,000 clones; 75% to 90% are singletons. Sequencing was carried out using PBMCs. Receptors originate from a human donor in good health.

The chain carries TRBV7-6 and TRBJ2-1; 10 positions agree with TRBD2. Germline CDR1 reads SGHVS; CDR2 reads FNYEAQ. The junction had 14 bases not matched to a gene; V was cut back by 1 base and J by 5 bases. The CDR3 consists of 19 residues. The CDR3 here is CASSLVGSAGGPVNNEQFF. In nucleotides, the CDR3 is TGTGCCAGCAGCTTAGTCGGGTCAGCGGGGGGGCCAGTTAACAATGAGCAGTTCTTC.

This clone showed up just once. The chain recombines TRBV7-9 with TRBJ2-2, with D perhaps TRBD2 (6 bases). The germline CDR1 and CDR2 sequences are SEHNR and FQNEAQ (reference sequence). Trimming took 7 bases from V and 3 from J, leaving 15 bases between them. This CDR3 spans 15 amino acids. CDR3 sequence reads: CASNGGAEDTGELFF. CDR3 bases: TGTGCCAGCAACGGAGGGGCGGAAGACACCGGGGAGCTGTTTTTT.

CDR3 nucleotide sequence: TGTGCCAGCAGCTCGCCCTTTGGGACAGGGCGAGGCGAGCAGTACTTC. Translating gives CASSSPFGTGRGEQYF. The chain joins TRBV7-2 to TRBJ2-7; TRBD1 matches at 9 bases. With V trimmed by 4 bases and J by 6 bases, 13 bases remained unmatched. The germline V gene has CDR1 SGHTA and CDR2 FQGNSA. The CDR3 has 16 amino acids.

The CDR3, as DNA: TGTGCCAGCAGTCAGGGACAGCTGTACGAGCAGTACTTC. Amino acid sequence: CASSQGQLYEQYF. The chain uses TRBV27 and TRBJ2-7; TRBD1 aligns across 7 bases. Trimming took 5 bases from V and 4 from J; bases not matched to a gene: 5. Looked up from germline, CDR1 is MNHEY and CDR2 is SMNVEV (reference sequence). This CDR3 contains 13 residues.

The V and J genes are TRBV9 and TRBJ2-2; possible D gene TRBD2, 5 bases. Per the germline V gene, CDR1 is SGDLS and CDR2 is YYNGEE. V lost 0 bases to trimming and J lost 7 bases, with 7 bases between them. This CDR3 contains 13 residues. CDR3 DNA: TGTGCCAGCAGCGTAGCGGGGAACGGGGAGCTGTTTTTT. As protein: CASSVAGNGELFF.

The chain couples TRBV4-3 to TRBJ1-1, with D tentatively TRBD1 (5 bases). Germline V CDR1 and CDR2: LGHNA, YSLEER. This CDR3 region has 16 residues. The V end was cut by 0 bases, the J end by 1 base, with 12 bases between. The CDR3 loop reads CASSQDSQGRNTEAFF. CDR3 nucleotide sequence: TGCGCCAGCAGCCAAGATAGTCAGGGTCGGAACACTGAAGCTTTCTTT.

The chain recombines TRBV4-3 with TRBJ1-5; D ambiguous. This CDR3 is 15 amino acids long. Germline-derived CDR1 and CDR2 are LGHNA and YSLEER. V was shortened by 0 bases and J by 5 bases, with 11 bases between the two germline ends. CDR3 DNA: TGCGCCAGCAGCCAAGATTTTGGGAGACATCAGCCCCAGCATTTT. It yields the protein CASSQDFGRHQPQHF.

This chain joins TRBV7-2 and TRBJ1-2; 7 bases map to TRBD1. The CDR3 sequence is 13 residues long. Germline V gives CDR1 SGHTA, CDR2 FQGNSA. V lost 5 bases and J lost 4; bases outside the gene matches: 4. The CDR3 nucleotides read TGTGCCAGCAGCGCGGGACAGACCTATGGCTACACCTTC. Amino acid sequence: CASSAGQTYGYTF. Full variable domain (remainder filled in from reference TRBV7-2 and TRBJ1-2): GAGVSQSPSNKVTEKGKDVELRCDPISGHTALYWYRQSLGQGLEFLIYFQGNSAPDKSGLPSDRFSAERTGGSVSTLTIQRTQQEDSAVYLCASSAGQTYGYTFGSGTRLTVV.

This rearrangement joins TRBV14 to TRBJ1-2; unclear D gene. The CDR3 sequence is 14 residues long. Germline V gene sequence: CDR1 SGHDN, CDR2 FVKESK. The V gene lost 0 bases and the J gene lost 4 bases, with 9 bases spanning the gap. The DNA for the CDR3 is TGTGCCAGCAGCCAAGATGACAAAGGCTATGGCTACACCTTC. It translates to CASSQDDKGYGYTF. Combining the CDR3 with reference TRBV14 and TRBJ1-2 gives the whole variable domain EAGVTQFPSHSVIEKGQTVTLRCDPISGHDNLYWYRRVMGKEIKFLLHFVKESKQDESGMPNNRFLAERTGGTYSTLKVQPAELEDSGVYFCASSQDDKGYGYTFGSGTRLTVV.

The chain has TRBV15 and TRBJ2-3; possibly TRBD2 for D (5 bases). The CDR3 sequence is 16 residues long. In germline, CDR1 is LNHNV, CDR2 YYDKDF (reference sequence). V lost 5 bases and J lost 0, with 15 bases in between. CDR3 nucleotides: TGTGCCACCAGCGGACCCTCGGGGAAGAGCACAGATACGCAGTATTTT. Protein: CATSGPSGKSTDTQYF.

This chain links TRBV19 with TRBJ2-7; TRBD1 matches at 8 bases. Looked up from germline, CDR1 is LNHDA and CDR2 is SQIVND (reference sequence). CDR3 size: 15 residues. Trimming at V came to 3 bases and at J to 3 bases, leaving 7 bases not matched to a gene. CDR3 sequence (DNA): TGTGCCAGTAGTATCGCCGGGACAGGTATCTACGAGCAGTACTTC. It translates to CASSIAGTGIYEQYF.

In this sample, this clone turned up once. The chain uses TRBV10-2 and TRBJ2-2; D possibly corresponds to TRBD2 (6 bases). The length of the CDR3 is 13 residues. The germline V gene has CDR1 WSHSY and CDR2 SAAADI. The germline V and J ends were trimmed by 6 bases and 4 bases, with 9 bases remaining between them. DNA of the CDR3: TGCGCCAGCAGCCTAGCGATCACCGGGGAGCTGTTTTTT. This translates into CASSLAITGELFF.

The chain recombines TRBV6-4 with TRBJ1-4, with D hard to call. The V end lost 2 bases, the J end lost 7 bases, and 17 bases lay between the germline ends. CDR1 and CDR2 (germline): MRHNA, SNTAGT. The CDR3 is 16 residues long. The CDR3 sequence is CASSDPRGKGREKLFF. Here the CDR3 DNA reads TGTGCCAGCAGTGACCCTAGAGGGAAAGGTCGTGAAAAACTGTTTTTT.

This chain's CDR3 is CASSDPRQPDGEQYF. The CDR3 DNA sequence: TGTGCCAGCAGTGACCCGAGACAGCCTGACGGCGAGCAGTACTTC. The gene calls are TRBV25-1 and TRBJ2-7, with D possibly being TRBD1 (5 bases). Trimming pared 3 bases from V and 6 bases from J, leaving 18 bases between. The germline CDR1 and CDR2 sequences are MGHDK and SYGVNS. This CDR3 spans 15 amino acids.

The chain employs TRBV11-2 and TRBJ1-5; 7 nucleotides align to TRBD1. The CDR3 is 13 residues long. From germline, CDR1 is SGHAT and CDR2 FQNNGV. V shed 5 bases and J 6 bases; nucleotides not matched to a gene: 4. CDR3 sequence (DNA): TGTGCCAGCAGCCAAGACAGGGTTCAGCCCCAGCATTTT. As protein: CASSQDRVQPQHF.

The chain joins TRBV10-3 to TRBJ2-2; possibly TRBD2 for D (7 bases). Germline V gene lookup returns CDR1 ENHRY and CDR2 SYGVKD. This CDR3 has 13 residues. Trimming removed 10 bases at V and 3 bases at J, with 12 bases between. This CDR3 reads CATKGGDTGELFF. In DNA form, the CDR3 reads TGTGCCACCAAGGGGGGGGACACCGGGGAGCTGTTTTTT.

This rearrangement joins TRBV7-2 to TRBJ2-7; possibly TRBD2 for D (5 bases). The CDR3 consists of 13 residues. From germline, CDR1 is SGHTA and CDR2 FQGNSA. V lost 4 bases, J lost 7 bases, and 14 bases lay in between. CDR3 residues: CASSSERVGEQYF. The CDR3 DNA is TGTGCCAGCAGCTCAGAGAGGGTGGGGGAGCAGTACTTC.

The chain is built from TRBV4-3 and TRBJ2-3; D might be TRBD2 (7 bases). This CDR3 spans 18 amino acids. Germline CDR1 and CDR2: LGHNA and YSLEER. Trimming shortened V by 0 bases and J by 0 bases, and 16 bases separated the two germline ends. CDR3 DNA: TGCGCCAGCAGCCAAGACCGGGGCGGGGGCCACAGCACAGATACGCAGTATTTT. Translation: CASSQDRGGGHSTDTQYF.

This rearrangement joins TRBV6-5 to TRBJ1-1; no firm D call. From germline, CDR1 is MNHEY and CDR2 SVGAGI. The V end lost 6 bases, the J end lost 6 bases, and 14 bases lay between the germline ends. CDR3 length: 13 amino acids. The CDR3 here is CASSRFREAEAFF. CDR3 nucleotide sequence: TGTGCCAGCAGCCGGTTTCGAGAGGCTGAAGCTTTCTTT.

This chain uses TRBV4-2 with TRBJ1-2; D unresolved. V was clipped by 3 bases and J by 4 bases, with 3 bases between them. There are 11 residues in the CDR3. Germline V gives CDR1 LGHNA, CDR2 YNFKEQ. The CDR3: CASSHLYGYTF. The CDR3 nucleotides are TGTGCCAGCAGCCACCTCTATGGCTACACCTTC.

V is TRBV19 and J is TRBJ2-5; TRBD1 is a possible D gene (6 bases). The V gene's germline CDR1 is LNHDA and CDR2 SQIVND (reference sequence). This CDR3 is built from 14 residues. The V and J ends lost 5 bases and 2 bases respectively, with 12 bases between them. CDR3 protein: CASSYSGTQETQYF. For the CDR3, the DNA is TGTGCCAGTAGTTACTCCGGGACACAAGAGACCCAGTACTTC. Together with reference TRBV19 and TRBJ2-5, the CDR3 gives the full variable domain: DGGITQSPKYLFRKEGQNVTLSCEQNLNHDAMYWYRQDPGQGLRLIYYSQIVNDFQKGDIAEGYSVSREKKESFPLTVTSAQKNPTAFYLCASSYSGTQETQYFGPGTRLLVL.

This clone was picked up a small number of times. The chain has TRBV29-1 and TRBJ1-1; no clear D. This CDR3 has 12 amino acids. V was trimmed by 5 bases and J by 2 bases, leaving 9 bases between them. Germline CDR1 reads SQVTM; CDR2 reads ANQGSEA. The CDR3 sequence is CSVNQVNTEAFF. CDR3 coding DNA: TGCAGCGTTAACCAGGTAAACACTGAAGCTTTCTTT.

V and J are TRBV19 and TRBJ1-4; 7 bases align to TRBD1. With 4 bases clipped from V and 1 base from J, the junction kept 9 bases outside the gene matches. Germline loops: CDR1 LNHDA, CDR2 SQIVND (reference sequence). This CDR3 is 17 amino acids long. The CDR3 here is CASSTNRGVKTNEKLFF. Written as DNA, the CDR3 is TGTGCCAGTAGTACCAACAGGGGTGTGAAAACTAATGAAAAACTGTTTTTT. The entire variable domain, with the rest obtained from reference TRBV19 and TRBJ1-4, is as follows: DGGITQSPKYLFRKEGQNVTLSCEQNLNHDAMYWYRQDPGQGLRLIYYSQIVNDFQKGDIAEGYSVSREKKESFPLTVTSAQKNPTAFYLCASSTNRGVKTNEKLFFGSGTQLSVL.

The CDR3 nucleotides are TGCGCCAGCAGCCAAGATCCCGGGGTCGTGGATACGCAGTATTTT. As protein: CASSQDPGVVDTQYF. This sequence joins TRBV4-3 and TRBJ2-3, with D maybe TRBD2 (5 bases). V lost 0 bases and J lost 6, with 13 bases in between. CDR1 and CDR2 (germline): LGHNA, YSLEER. CDR3 length: 15 amino acids.

The rearrangement uses TRBV28 and TRBJ1-3; TRBD1 matches 9 bases. Germline V gene sequence: CDR1 MDHEN, CDR2 SYDVKM. J gave up 4 bases and V 5 bases, and 6 bases lay outside the gene matches. The CDR3 loop spans 15 amino acids. This CDR3 reads CASSPWTGDGNTIYF. CDR3 sequence (DNA): TGTGCCAGCAGTCCCTGGACAGGGGACGGAAACACCATATATTTT.

The chain carries TRBV5-1 and TRBJ1-6; 7 nucleotides agree with TRBD1. From germline, CDR1 is SGHRS and CDR2 YFSETQ. With V trimmed by 4 bases and J by 5 bases, 3 bases remained unmatched. The CDR3 totals 14 residues. The CDR3 spells CASSTGQNNSPLHF. The CDR3 DNA reads as TGCGCCAGCAGCACGGGACAGAATAATTCACCCCTCCACTTT.

This chain joins TRBV4-3 and TRBJ2-1; the match to TRBD2 covers 7 bases. The germline gives CDR1 LGHNA, CDR2 YSLEER. The CDR3 is 15 residues long. The ends lost 8 bases at V and 0 bases at J; junction bases unmatched: 7. The CDR3 loop is CASSGGGLSYNEQFF. CDR3 in DNA: TGCGCCAGCTCGGGCGGGGGTCTCTCCTACAATGAGCAGTTCTTC.

This clone was recorded once. The V and J genes are TRBV4-3 and TRBJ2-5; a weak D match, TRBD1 (6 bases). This CDR3 is built from 17 residues. Germline assignment: CDR1 LGHNA and CDR2 YSLEER. V lost 0 bases, J lost 5 bases, and 19 bases lay in between. The CDR3 sequence: CASSQDFAGRGWETQYF. The CDR3 region has the DNA TGCGCCAGCAGCCAAGATTTCGCGGGCAGGGGATGGGAGACCCAGTACTTC.

The chain couples TRBV10-3 to TRBJ1-3; TRBD1 might be the D (6 bases). This CDR3 contains 16 residues. Trimming stripped 4 bases from V and 0 bases from J, with 13 bases between. In germline, CDR1 is ENHRY, CDR2 SYGVKD. In DNA form, the CDR3 reads TGTGCCATCAGTGTAAGACAGGACAGCTCTGGAAACACCATATATTTT. Translating it yields CAISVRQDSSGNTIYF.

The chain combines TRBV4-1 with TRBJ1-4; possibly TRBD1 for D (5 bases). This CDR3 contains 18 residues. The V gene's germline CDR1 is MGHRA and CDR2 YSYEKL. Deletions cut 0 bases from V and 8 bases from J, with 22 bases between. Written as DNA, the CDR3 is TGCGCCAGCAGCCAAGATTATGGGGCCCCAGGGCTAGAGGAAAAACTGTTTTTT. This encodes CASSQDYGAPGLEEKLFF.